These T cell receptor beta chains were read from a single sample in a study of blood T cell repertoires in COVID-19. TCRdb's copy holds only in-frame clones and misses some; the assay was immunoSEQ multiplex PCR. The table has 250,000 to 350,000 clones, 70% to 90% seen once. The sample consisted of peripheral blood. The receptors come from a woman aged 25 to 39 with active or convalescent COVID-19. The CDR3 runs from the conserved cysteine through the conserved F or W. Fields, in order: D gene, J gene, clone size, V gene, CDR3 length, CDR3 DNA, CDR3 protein. D genes are given only for firm matches. For some rows the clone size is stated as once, few or many, or as a class when expanded; others skip it.

NA	TRBJ1-6	NA	TRBV4-2	13	TGTGCCAGCAGCCCGGGACACAACTCACCCCTCCACTTT	CASSPGHNSPLHF
NA	TRBJ1-3	NA	TRBV18	20	TGTGCCAGCTCACTCCTAACAGGGCATCCACCCTCCAGCTCTGGAAACACCATATATTTT	CASSLLTGHPPSSSGNTIYF
NA	TRBJ2-5	NA	TRBV4-1	15	TGCGCCAGCAGCCAACCCCTCCAGGGACAAGAGACCCAGTACTTC	CASSQPLQGQETQYF
NA	TRBJ1-1	NA	TRBV18	12	TGTGCCAGCTCACAGAGTCTCACTGAAGCTTTCTTT	CASSQSLTEAFF
NA	TRBJ1-2	NA	TRBV14	15	TGTGCCAGCAGCCGAGGGAGGGCGACACCCTATGGCTACACCTTC	CASSRGRATPYGYTF
TRBD1	TRBJ2-7	NA	TRBV9	14	TGTGCCAGCAGCCCCTGGGACAGTTCCTACGAGCAGTACTTC	CASSPWDSSYEQYF
NA	TRBJ2-6	few	TRBV4-3	16	TGCGCCAGCAGCCAGGGGCCGAGCTCTGGGGCCAACGTCCTGACTTTC	CASSQGPSSGANVLTF
TRBD1	TRBJ1-1	few	TRBV2	14	TGTGCCAGCTCCCCTGGGACAGGGAGGACTGAAGCTTTCTTT	CASSPGTGRTEAFF
NA	TRBJ2-5	NA	TRBV25-1	14	TGTGCCAGCAGTGCGACAGGAGGTTTGGAGACCCAGTACTTC	CASSATGGLETQYF
TRBD1	TRBJ1-1	NA	TRBV25-1	14	TGTGCCAGCAGGCTCCCGGGACAGCGCACTGAAGCTTTCTTT	CASRLPGQRTEAFF
NA	TRBJ2-1	NA	TRBV5-4	17	TGTGCCAGCAGCTCCCGCTTAGACGACAGATCGCGCAATGAGCAGTTCTTC	CASSSRLDDRSRNEQFF
NA	TRBJ1-3	NA	TRBV10-3	13	TGTGCCATCAGGGGGACCGGGGAGGACACCATATATTTT	CAIRGTGEDTIYF
TRBD1	TRBJ1-3	NA	TRBV9	17	TGTGCCAGCAGCGTAGGTCGGGGGACAGTCTCTGGAAACACCATATATTTT	CASSVGRGTVSGNTIYF
TRBD2	TRBJ2-3	NA	TRBV19	19	TGTGCCAGTAGTATGGAGGGACTAGCGGGGGGGCGAGGCACAGATACGCAGTATTTT	CASSMEGLAGGRGTDTQYF
NA	TRBJ1-2	few	TRBV30	11	TGTGCCTGCCTGCAAACATATGGCTACACCTTC	CACLQTYGYTF
NA	TRBJ1-2	NA	TRBV10-3	14	TGTGCCATCATGACAGGAGGGGGGGCTAACGGCTACACCTTC	CAIMTGGGANGYTF
NA	TRBJ1-3	NA	TRBV28	14	TGTGCCAGCAGAAACTCTGGCTCTGGAAACACCATATATTTT	CASRNSGSGNTIYF
TRBD1	TRBJ1-6	NA	TRBV19	15	TGTGCCAGTAGTCAGGACAGGGGTTATAATTCACCCCTCCACTTT	CASSQDRGYNSPLHF
TRBD1	TRBJ1-2	NA	TRBV19	13	TGTGCCAGTATCGGGACAGGGGGCTTTGGCTACACCTTC	CASIGTGGFGYTF